The source of this TCR beta chain is a study of blood T cell repertoires in COVID-19. Whole-study context: Samples of COVID-19 (acute and convalescent) were obtained from the United States, Italy and Spain. In each case, the material was cDNA or gDNA derived from T cells, B-cell-depleted T cells, or PBMCs.

Per germline, CDR1 SEHNR and CDR2 FQNEAQ (reference sequence). This CDR3 is 14 amino acids long. Trimming cost V 5 bases and J 6 bases, with 13 bases left between them. Per the original methods: By means of reference gene primer amplification, nucleated cell counts were estimated. Clones were read by immunoSEQ multiplex PCR, and TCRdb kept only the in-frame ones, dropping some. For V, J and clone size, that table is used; D and trimming come from the DNA. This sample carries under 450,000 clones, 89% of them seen once, and the ten largest clones take around 1.5%. This TCR was recovered from a woman aged 40 to 50 with COVID-19, enrolled during active disease. Sequenced: peripheral blood. The genes are TRBV7-9 and TRBJ2-2, with D tentatively TRBD1 (6 bases). The CDR3 here is CASSQNRVAGELFF. Written as DNA, the CDR3 is TGTGCCAGCAGCCAAAACAGGGTGGCCGGGGAGCTGTTTTTT.